Listed below are T cell receptor beta chains from one sample, sequenced in a study of breast tumors, draining lymph nodes, adjacent tissues. Each CDR3 protein gets one entry after TCRdb re-called the multiplex PCR reads with MiXCR. Of approximately 130,000 distinct CDR3 sequences in the sample, 20% to 25% are singletons; the top ten hold just over 2.5%. What was sequenced was axillary lymph node tissue. Receptors were obtained from a female donor with breast cancer. Some clones in this sample may be carry-over from other donors' samples. Each CDR3 is given with its conserved first and last residue. Size tells how often a clone was seen (once, few, many) or the class of an expanded clone, and some rows leave it out.

V,size,J,CDR3
TRBV27,many,TRBJ2-1,CATVGRGGAYNEQFF
TRBV6-1,many,TRBJ2-7,CASVRWDSNYEQYF
TRBV11-2,NA,TRBJ2-2,CASSLRGVSPSGAGELFF
TRBV20-1,many,TRBJ2-3,CSASLGGSGSFLTDTQYF
TRBV5-1,NA,TRBJ2-5,CASSLAMRETQYF
TRBV15,NA,TRBJ2-3,CATSREGSTDAQYF
TRBV7-9,many,TRBJ2-1,CASSLGSNNEQFF
TRBV6-5,many,TRBJ1-2,CASSSRLRAEDGYTF
TRBV29-1,many,TRBJ2-7,CSAAGGTSAHSYEQYF
TRBV20-1,many,TRBJ2-5,CSASIGGRGGETQYF
TRBV30,many,TRBJ2-7,CAWSTGQGSYEQYF
TRBV12-3/TRBV12-4,many,TRBJ2-7,CASSLDWGEQYF
TRBV19,many,TRBJ2-7,CASSMGQVSYEQYF
TRBV10-3,many,TRBJ2-2,CAISKAEPATGELFF
TRBV7-2,many,TRBJ2-1,CASSSGTSGRGLF
TRBV11-2,many,TRBJ2-1,CASTPQAVAGVRFF
TRBV5-1,NA,TRBJ2-7,CASSLARQGGAYEQYF
TRBV6-5,many,TRBJ2-2,CASSLLSAADTGELFF
TRBV7-9,many,TRBJ2-1,CASSLWDRVLAGGPPYNEQFF
TRBV5-1,many,TRBJ2-7,CASSFTSGTYEQYF
TRBV7-9,many,TRBJ1-2,CASSPSGAPEGYTF
TRBV9,NA,TRBJ1-2,CASTPQSGDYSYTF
TRBV20-1,NA,TRBJ1-1,CSASMAGALPTEAFF
TRBV11-3,many,TRBJ1-4,CASTSGQGNEKLFF
TRBV20-1,many,TRBJ2-1,CSASRGGSYNEQFF
TRBV10-1,NA,TRBJ2-5,CASSVGQETQYF
TRBV4-1,many,TRBJ1-3,CASSRRTFSGNTIYF
TRBV20-1,many,TRBJ2-2,CSAATSGMTGELFF
TRBV20-1,many,TRBJ2-7,CSASAGTSAYEQYF
TRBV6-2/TRBV6-3,once,TRBJ2-1,CASGYSDSPHNEQFF
TRBV24-1,many,TRBJ2-3,CATSDSTGNKLDTQYF
TRBV6-2/TRBV6-3,few,TRBJ2-2,CASSYSKGQGAGELFF
TRBV29-1,many,TRBJ2-2,CSASGSGTGELFF
TRBV2,many,TRBJ2-2,CASSGLAGANTGELFF
TRBV6-2/TRBV6-3,many,TRBJ2-1,CASSYKVSGNPFF
TRBV24-1,many,TRBJ2-7,CATSDPGTCPSSYEQYF
TRBV19,many,TRBJ1-6,CASSGPGQGLPLHF
TRBV20-1,many,TRBJ2-1,CSARVVRTGSYNEQFF
TRBV6-1,few,TRBJ2-5,CASNPTGGSGETQYF
TRBV2,many,TRBJ2-2,CASRDRGRAGELFF
TRBV20-1,many,TRBJ2-7,CSATGVEQYF
TRBV5-1,few,TRBJ2-2,CASSLFADANTGELFF
TRBV7-2,few,TRBJ2-5,CAGSRTWGQETQYF
TRBV11-2,many,TRBJ2-2,CASSPQRIGRDTGELFF
TRBV15,NA,TRBJ2-5,CATIRGLAGVEETQCF